The text below deals with one T cell receptor beta chain. Germline V gene lookup returns CDR1 SGHRS and CDR2 YFSETQ. The CDR3 is 16 amino acids. Trimming removed 4 bases at V and 5 bases at J, with 19 bases between. This sample was taken from a study of T cell changes during pregnancy in multiple sclerosis. Assay: immunoSEQ multiplex PCR; the TCRdb copy retains only in-frame clones and omits some. The table lists around 57,000 clones, approximately 91% of them singletons. The chain recombines TRBV5-1 with TRBJ2-1; tentatively, D is TRBD1 (5 bases). The material sequenced was peripheral blood, taken in the second trimester of pregnancy. The source is a female donor with multiple sclerosis, enrolled in a pregnancy study. CDR3 residues: CASSPRAGPPDNEQFF. In DNA, the CDR3 is TGCGCCAGCAGCCCCCGTGCAGGGCCCCCTGACAATGAGCAGTTCTTC.